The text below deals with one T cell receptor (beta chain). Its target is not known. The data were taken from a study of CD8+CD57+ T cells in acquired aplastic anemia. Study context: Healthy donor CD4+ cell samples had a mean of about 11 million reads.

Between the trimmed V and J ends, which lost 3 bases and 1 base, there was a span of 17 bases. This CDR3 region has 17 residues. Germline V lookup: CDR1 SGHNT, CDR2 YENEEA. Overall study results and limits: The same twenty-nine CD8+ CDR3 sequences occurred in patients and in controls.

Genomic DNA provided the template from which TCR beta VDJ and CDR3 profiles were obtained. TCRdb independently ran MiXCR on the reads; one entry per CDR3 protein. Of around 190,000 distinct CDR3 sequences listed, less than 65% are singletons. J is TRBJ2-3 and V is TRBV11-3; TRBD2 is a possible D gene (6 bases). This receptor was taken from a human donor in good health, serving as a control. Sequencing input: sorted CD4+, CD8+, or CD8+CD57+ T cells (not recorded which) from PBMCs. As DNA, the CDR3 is TGTGCCAGCAGCTTCCCTATCGGAGGGAGAGGCACAGATACGCAGTATTTT. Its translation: CASSFPIGGRGTDTQYF. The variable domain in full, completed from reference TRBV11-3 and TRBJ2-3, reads EAGVVQSPRYKIIEKKQPVAFWCNPISGHNTLYWYLQNLGQGPELLIRYENEEAVDDSQLPKDRFSAERLKGVDSTLKIQPAELGDSAVYLCASSFPIGGRGTDTQYFGPGTRLTVL.